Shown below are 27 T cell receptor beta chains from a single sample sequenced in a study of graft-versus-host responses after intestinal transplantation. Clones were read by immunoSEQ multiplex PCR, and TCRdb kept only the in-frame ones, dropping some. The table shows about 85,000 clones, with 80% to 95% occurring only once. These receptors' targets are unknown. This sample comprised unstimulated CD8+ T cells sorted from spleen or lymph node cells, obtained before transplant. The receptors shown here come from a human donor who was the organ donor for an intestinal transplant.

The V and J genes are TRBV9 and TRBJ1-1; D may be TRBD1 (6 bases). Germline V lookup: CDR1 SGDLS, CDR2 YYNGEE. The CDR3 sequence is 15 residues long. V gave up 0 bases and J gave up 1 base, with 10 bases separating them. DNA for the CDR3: TGTGCCAGCAGCGTAGTGGGGGCTGCGAACACTGAAGCTTTCTTT. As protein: CASSVVGAANTEAFF.

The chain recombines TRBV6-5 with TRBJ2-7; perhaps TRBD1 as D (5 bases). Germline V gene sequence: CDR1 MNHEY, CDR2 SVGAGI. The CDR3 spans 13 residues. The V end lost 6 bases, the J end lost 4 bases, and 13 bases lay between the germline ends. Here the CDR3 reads CASSPDTNYEQYF. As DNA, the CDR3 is TGTGCCAGCAGCCCGGACACGAATTACGAGCAGTACTTC.

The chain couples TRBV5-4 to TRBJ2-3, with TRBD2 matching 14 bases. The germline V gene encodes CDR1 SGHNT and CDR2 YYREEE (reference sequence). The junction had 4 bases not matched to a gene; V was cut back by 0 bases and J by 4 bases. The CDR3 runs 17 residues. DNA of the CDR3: TGTGCCAGCAGCTTGGGGACTAGCGGGAGGAAGGCAGATACGCAGTATTTT. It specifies CASSLGTSGRKADTQYF.

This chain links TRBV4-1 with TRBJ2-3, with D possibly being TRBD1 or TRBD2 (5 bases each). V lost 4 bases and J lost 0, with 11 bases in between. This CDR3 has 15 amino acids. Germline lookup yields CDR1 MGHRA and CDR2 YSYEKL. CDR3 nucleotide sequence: TGCGCCAGCAGCCGGACCGGGACCAGCACAGATACGCAGTATTTT. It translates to CASSRTGTSTDTQYF.

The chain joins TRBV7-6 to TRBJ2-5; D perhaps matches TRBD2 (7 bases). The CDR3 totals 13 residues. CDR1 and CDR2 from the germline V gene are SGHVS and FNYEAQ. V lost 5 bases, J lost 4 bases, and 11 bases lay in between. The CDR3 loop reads CASSEGGPETQYF. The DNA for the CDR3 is TGTGCCAGCAGCGAGGGGGGGCCAGAGACCCAGTACTTC.

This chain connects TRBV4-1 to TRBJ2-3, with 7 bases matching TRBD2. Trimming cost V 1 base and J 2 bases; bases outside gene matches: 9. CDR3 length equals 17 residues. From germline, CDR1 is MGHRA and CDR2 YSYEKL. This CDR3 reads CASSQAYPGLPTDTQYF. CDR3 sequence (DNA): TGCGCCAGCAGCCAAGCCTACCCGGGACTACCCACAGATACGCAGTATTTT.

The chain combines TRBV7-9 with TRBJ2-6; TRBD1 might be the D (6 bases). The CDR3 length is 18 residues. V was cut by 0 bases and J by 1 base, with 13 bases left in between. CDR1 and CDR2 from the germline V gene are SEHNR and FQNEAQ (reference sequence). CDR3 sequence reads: CASSLAQGSSSGANVLTF. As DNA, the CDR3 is TGTGCCAGCAGCTTAGCGCAGGGGTCCTCGTCTGGGGCCAACGTCCTGACTTTC.

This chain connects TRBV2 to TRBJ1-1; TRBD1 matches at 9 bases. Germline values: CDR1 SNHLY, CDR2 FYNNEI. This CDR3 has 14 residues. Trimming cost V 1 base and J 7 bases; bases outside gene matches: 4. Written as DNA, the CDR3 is TGTGCCAGCAGTGAAGGGACAGGGGACTATGAAGCTTTCTTT. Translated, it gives CASSEGTGDYEAFF.

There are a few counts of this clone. DNA for the CDR3: TGTGCCAGCAGCAGACAGTTTAATGAAAAACTGTTTTTT. This codes for CASSRQFNEKLFF. The gene calls are TRBV9 and TRBJ1-4, with D possibly TRBD1 on 5 matching bases. Between the trimmed V and J ends, which lost 4 bases and 4 bases, there was a span of 8 bases. Germline CDR1 is SGDLS and CDR2 is YYNGEE. The CDR3 totals 13 residues.

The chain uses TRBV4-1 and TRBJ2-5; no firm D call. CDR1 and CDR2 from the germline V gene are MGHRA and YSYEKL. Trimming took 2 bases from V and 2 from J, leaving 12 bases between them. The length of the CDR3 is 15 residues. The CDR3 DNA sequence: TGCGCCAGCAGCCAATATTTTACAGCACAAGAGACCCAGTACTTC. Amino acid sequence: CASSQYFTAQETQYF.

CDR3 DNA sequence: TGTGCCGGCTCTAGGGGGGGAGGTAACTACGAGCAGTACTTC. Translated: CAGSRGGGNYEQYF. The chain links TRBV28 to TRBJ2-7, with D possibly being TRBD2 (7 bases). The germline CDR1 and CDR2 sequences are MDHEN and SYDVKM. This CDR3 has 14 amino acids. The germline V and J ends were trimmed by 11 bases and 3 bases, with 20 bases remaining between them.

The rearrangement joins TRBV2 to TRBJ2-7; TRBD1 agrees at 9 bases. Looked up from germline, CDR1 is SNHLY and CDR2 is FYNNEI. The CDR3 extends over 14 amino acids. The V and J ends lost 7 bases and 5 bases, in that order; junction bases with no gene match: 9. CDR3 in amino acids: CASTPRDREHEQYF. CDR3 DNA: TGTGCCAGCACCCCGAGGGACAGGGAACACGAGCAGTACTTC.

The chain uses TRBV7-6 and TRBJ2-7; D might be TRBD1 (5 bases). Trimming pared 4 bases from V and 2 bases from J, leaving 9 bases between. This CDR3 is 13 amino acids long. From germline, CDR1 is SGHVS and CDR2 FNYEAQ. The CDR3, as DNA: TGTGCCAGCAGCTCTGCAGGGACCTACGAGCAGTACTTC. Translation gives CASSSAGTYEQYF.

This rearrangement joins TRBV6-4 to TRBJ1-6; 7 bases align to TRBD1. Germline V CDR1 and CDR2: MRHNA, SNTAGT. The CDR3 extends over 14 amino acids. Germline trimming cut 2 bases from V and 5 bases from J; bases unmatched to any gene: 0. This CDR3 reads CASSDTGDNSPLHF. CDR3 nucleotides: TGTGCCAGCAGTGACACAGGGGATAATTCACCCCTCCACTTT.

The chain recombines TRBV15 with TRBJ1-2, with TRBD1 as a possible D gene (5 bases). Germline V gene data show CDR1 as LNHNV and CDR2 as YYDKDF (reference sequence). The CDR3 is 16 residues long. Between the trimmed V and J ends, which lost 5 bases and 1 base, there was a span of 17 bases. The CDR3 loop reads CATSGERGDSNYGYTF. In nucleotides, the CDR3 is TGTGCCACCAGCGGCGAGAGAGGAGACAGTAACTATGGCTACACCTTC.

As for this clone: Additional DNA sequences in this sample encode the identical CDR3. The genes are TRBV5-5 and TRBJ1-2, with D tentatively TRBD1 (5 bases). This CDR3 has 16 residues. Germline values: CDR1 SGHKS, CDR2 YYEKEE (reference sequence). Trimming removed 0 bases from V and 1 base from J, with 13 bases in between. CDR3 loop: CASSLAPRDLNYGYTF. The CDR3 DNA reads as TGTGCCAGCAGCTTGGCGCCCCGGGACCTTAACTATGGCTACACCTTC.

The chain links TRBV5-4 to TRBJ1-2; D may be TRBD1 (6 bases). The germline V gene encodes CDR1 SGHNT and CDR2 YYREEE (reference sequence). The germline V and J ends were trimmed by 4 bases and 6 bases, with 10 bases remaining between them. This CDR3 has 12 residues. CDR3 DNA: TGTGCCAGCAGCACAGGGTCCAATGGCTACACCTTC. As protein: CASSTGSNGYTF.

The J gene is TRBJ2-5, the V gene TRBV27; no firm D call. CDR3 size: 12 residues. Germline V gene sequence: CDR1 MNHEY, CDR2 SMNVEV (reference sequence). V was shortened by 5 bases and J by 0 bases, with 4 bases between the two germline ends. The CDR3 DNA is TGTGCCAGCAGTACAAACCAAGAGACCCAGTACTTC. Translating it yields CASSTNQETQYF.

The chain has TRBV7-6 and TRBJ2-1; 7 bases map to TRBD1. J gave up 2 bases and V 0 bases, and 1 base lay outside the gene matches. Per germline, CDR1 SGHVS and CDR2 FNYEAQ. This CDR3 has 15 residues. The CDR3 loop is CASSLARGTYNEQFF. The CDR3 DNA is TGTGCCAGCAGCTTAGCCAGGGGGACCTACAATGAGCAGTTCTTC.

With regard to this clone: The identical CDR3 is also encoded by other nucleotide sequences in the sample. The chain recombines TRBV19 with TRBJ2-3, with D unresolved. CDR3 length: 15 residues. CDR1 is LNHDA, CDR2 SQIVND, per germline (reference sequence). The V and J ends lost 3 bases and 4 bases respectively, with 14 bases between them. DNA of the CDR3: TGTGCCAGTAGTATTGCCCCGCACGGCGCAGATACGCAGTATTTT. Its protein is CASSIAPHGADTQYF.

The CDR3 DNA reads TGTGCCAGCAGCCAAGCTCACGAGACAGGGGATCGGATCTATGGCTACACCTTC. This gives the protein CASSQAHETGDRIYGYTF. The chain employs TRBV14 and TRBJ1-2, with 8 bases aligning to TRBD1. The CDR3 totals 18 residues. V was clipped by 1 base and J by 4 bases; unmatched bases: 14. Germline values: CDR1 SGHDN, CDR2 FVKESK.

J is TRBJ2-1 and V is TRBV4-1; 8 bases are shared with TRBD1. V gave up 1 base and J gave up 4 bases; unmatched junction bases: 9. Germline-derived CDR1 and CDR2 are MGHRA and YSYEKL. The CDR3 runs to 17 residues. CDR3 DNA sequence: TGCGCCAGCAGCCAAGTTTGGTGGGACAGGAGTTACAATGAGCAGTTCTTC. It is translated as CASSQVWWDRSYNEQFF.

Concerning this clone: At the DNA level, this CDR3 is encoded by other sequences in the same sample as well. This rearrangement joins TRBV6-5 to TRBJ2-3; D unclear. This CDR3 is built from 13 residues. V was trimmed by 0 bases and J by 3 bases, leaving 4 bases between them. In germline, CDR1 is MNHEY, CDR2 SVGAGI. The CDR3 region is CASSYSNTDTQYF. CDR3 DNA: TGTGCCAGCAGTTACTCGAATACAGATACGCAGTATTTT.

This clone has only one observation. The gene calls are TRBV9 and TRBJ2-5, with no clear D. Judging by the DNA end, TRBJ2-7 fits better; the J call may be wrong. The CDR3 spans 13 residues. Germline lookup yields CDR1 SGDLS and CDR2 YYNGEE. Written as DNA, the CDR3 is TGTGCCAGCAGCGCCCGGGCCGCCGGCGAGCAGTACTTC. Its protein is CASSARAAGEQYF.

CDR3 sequence reads: CSANTDTQYF. In nucleotides, the CDR3 is TGCAGTGCTAACACAGATACGCAGTATTTT. The chain uses TRBV20-1 and TRBJ2-3; D gene uncertain. The germline V and J ends were trimmed by 4 bases and 2 bases, with 1 base remaining between them. CDR1 is DFQATT, CDR2 SNEGSKA, per germline (reference sequence). The CDR3 extends over 10 amino acids.

Here the CDR3 reads CASRRLWSLSYEQYF. The CDR3 nucleotides read TGTGCCAGCAGAAGATTATGGTCTCTCTCCTACGAGCAGTACTTC. The chain is built from TRBV6-5 and TRBJ2-5; D unresolved. The J call may not be correct, given that the DNA end is closer to TRBJ2-7. This CDR3 comprises 15 residues. Germline CDR1 reads MNHEY; CDR2 reads SVGAGI.

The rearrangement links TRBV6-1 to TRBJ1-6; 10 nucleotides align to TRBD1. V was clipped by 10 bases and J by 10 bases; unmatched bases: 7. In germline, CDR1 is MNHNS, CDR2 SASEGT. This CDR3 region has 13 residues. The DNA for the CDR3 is TGTGCCATTCCGGGACAGGGGACATCACCCCTCCACTTT. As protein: CAIPGQGTSPLHF.